This T cell receptor beta chain was sequenced for a study of blood T cell repertoires in COVID-19. Overall study context: COVID-19 samples from acute and convalescent phases originated in the United States, Italy and Spain. From T cells, B-cell-depleted T cells, or PBMCs came the material, which was cDNA or gDNA.

CDR1 and CDR2 from the germline V gene are SEHNR and FQNEAQ (reference sequence). Trimming pared 6 bases from V and 6 bases from J, leaving 16 bases between. This CDR3 comprises 14 residues. Authors' methods: Reference gene primer amplification in the assay estimated nucleated cell counts. Produced via immunoSEQ multiplex PCR; TCRdb's table is partial and in-frame only. V and J calls and clone size are copied from that table; D and trimming were computed from the DNA. The sample records about 120,000 clones, 82% being singletons. This sequence was found in a woman in her seventies with acute or convalescent COVID-19. V is TRBV7-9 and J is TRBJ2-3, with D perhaps matching TRBD1 (6 bases). Sequenced sample: peripheral blood. CDR3 amino acids: CASRPQGEADTQYF. In nucleotides, the CDR3 is TGTGCCAGCAGACCACAGGGTGAGGCGGATACGCAGTATTTT.